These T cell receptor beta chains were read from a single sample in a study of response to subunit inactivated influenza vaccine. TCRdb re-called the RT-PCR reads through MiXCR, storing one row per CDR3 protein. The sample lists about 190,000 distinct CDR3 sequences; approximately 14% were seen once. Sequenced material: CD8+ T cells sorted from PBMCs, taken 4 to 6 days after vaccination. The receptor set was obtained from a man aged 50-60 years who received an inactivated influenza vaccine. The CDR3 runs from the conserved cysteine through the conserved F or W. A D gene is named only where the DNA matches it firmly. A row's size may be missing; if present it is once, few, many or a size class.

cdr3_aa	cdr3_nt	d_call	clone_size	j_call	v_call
CASSLERYEVGRVTYEQYF	TGTGCCAGCAGCTTAGAGCGCTACGAGGTAGGCAGGGTAACCTACGAGCAGTACTTC	NA	NA	TRBJ2-7	TRBV11-1
CASSVGDSGAGELFF	TGTGCCAGCAGCGTAGGGGACTCTGGTGCCGGGGAGCTGTTTTTT	NA	NA	TRBJ2-2	TRBV9
CASSLRGQGMEQYF	TGCGCCAGCAGCTTGCGGGGACAGGGGATGGAGCAGTACTTC	TRBD1	few	TRBJ2-7	TRBV5-1
CASSPTGGSSYEQYF	TGTGCCAGCAGCCCGACAGGGGGAAGCTCCTACGAGCAGTACTTC	TRBD1	NA	TRBJ2-7	TRBV7-2
CASSQGTVNTEAFF	TGTGCCAGCAGCCAAGGGACAGTGAACACTGAAGCTTTCTTT	NA	many	TRBJ1-1	TRBV4-2
CASSQDESRTGSYNEQFF	TGCGCCAGCAGCCAAGATGAGTCCAGGACCGGGTCATACAATGAGCAGTTCTTC	NA	few	TRBJ2-1	TRBV4-1
CASSFGGLGEAFF	TGTGCCAGCAGCTTCGGGGGGCTTGGTGAAGCTTTCTTT	NA	NA	TRBJ1-1	TRBV7-9
CASSAGTSGFTDTQYF	TGTGCCAGCAGCGCAGGGACTAGCGGATTCACAGATACGCAGTATTTT	TRBD2	few	TRBJ2-3	TRBV7-9
CATRTGDNTEAFF	TGTGCCACTCGGACAGGGGATAACACTGAAGCTTTCTTT	TRBD1	NA	TRBJ1-1	TRBV15
CASSETSGQETQYF	TGTGCCAGCAGTGAAACGTCGGGGCAAGAGACCCAGTACTTC	NA	NA	TRBJ2-5	TRBV2
CASSAGQGAGGYTF	TGTGCCAGCAGCGCCGGACAGGGGGCAGGTGGCTACACCTTC	TRBD1	few	TRBJ1-2	TRBV9
CASSLRQASYNEQFF	TGTGCCAGCAGCTTACGGCAGGCCTCCTACAATGAGCAGTTCTTC	NA	many	TRBJ2-1	TRBV7-6
CASSYRSAPYSNQPQHF	TGTGCCAGCAGTTATCGGTCGGCACCTTATAGCAATCAGCCCCAGCATTTT	NA	few	TRBJ1-5	TRBV6-2/TRBV6-3
CSAGGLQPRTDTQYF	TGCAGTGCTGGGGGACTACAACCTCGCACAGATACGCAGTATTTT	TRBD2	NA	TRBJ2-3	TRBV20-1
CSALGLGTGGYTF	TGCAGTGCACTCGGACTAGGGACGGGTGGCTACACCTTC	NA	many	TRBJ1-2	TRBV20-1
CSARTENEQFF	TGCAGTGCTCGGACGGAGAATGAGCAGTTCTTC	NA	few	TRBJ2-1	TRBV29-1
CASSPQSYEQHF	TGTGCCAGCAGCCCACAATCCTACGAGCAGCACTTC	NA	NA	TRBJ2-7	TRBV11-2